This T cell receptor (beta chain) was documented in a study of blood T cell repertoires in COVID-19. Study as a whole: The United States, Italy and Spain were the sources of the acute and convalescent COVID-19 samples. PBMCs, B-cell-depleted T cells, or T cells were the source of the cDNA or gDNA that made up the material.

Original processing methods: Amplification from reference gene primers served as the basis for estimated nucleated cell counts. Profiled with immunoSEQ multiplex PCR; TCRdb holds only in-frame clones, not every one. V, J and clone size reflect that table, while D and trimming were determined from the DNA. The top ten hold roughly 5.4% of the sample, which has under 200,000 clones, around 83% seen once. Patients in Seattle were enrolled during active infection, then followed longitudinally. The CDR3 covers 15 residues. Per the germline V gene, CDR1 is SGHDT and CDR2 is YYEEEE. V was pared by 6 bases and J by 0 bases, with 5 bases of the junction left unmatched.

The receptor was derived from a woman between 50 and 59 years old with COVID-19, enrolled during active disease. Sequences were obtained from peripheral blood. The genes are TRBV5-6 and TRBJ2-2, with 7 bases lining up with TRBD2. The CDR3 reads CASTPAGANTGELFF. The CDR3 DNA sequence: TGTGCCAGCACCCCTGCGGGGGCGAACACCGGGGAGCTGTTTTTT.